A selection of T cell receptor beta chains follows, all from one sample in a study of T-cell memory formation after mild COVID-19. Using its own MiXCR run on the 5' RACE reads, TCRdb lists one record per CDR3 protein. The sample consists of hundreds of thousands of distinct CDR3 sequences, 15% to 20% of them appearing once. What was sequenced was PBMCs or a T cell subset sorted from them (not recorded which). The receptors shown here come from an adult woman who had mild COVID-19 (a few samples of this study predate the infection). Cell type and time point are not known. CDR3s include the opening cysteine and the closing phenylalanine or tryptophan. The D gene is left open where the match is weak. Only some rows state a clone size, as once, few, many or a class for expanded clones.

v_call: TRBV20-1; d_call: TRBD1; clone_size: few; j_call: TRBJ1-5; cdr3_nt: TGCAGTGCTAGAGGGGTTGGACAGGGCGGTCAGCCCCAGCATTTT; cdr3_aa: CSARGVGQGGQPQHF
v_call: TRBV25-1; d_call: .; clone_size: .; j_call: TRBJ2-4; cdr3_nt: TGTGCCAGCAGTGAATATAACGAGAATATTCAGTACTTC; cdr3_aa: CASSEYNENIQYF
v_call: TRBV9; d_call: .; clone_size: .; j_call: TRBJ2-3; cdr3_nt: TGTGCCAGCAGCCTCCCGGGGGAGCCCTCAGATACGCAGTATTTT; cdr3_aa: CASSLPGEPSDTQYF
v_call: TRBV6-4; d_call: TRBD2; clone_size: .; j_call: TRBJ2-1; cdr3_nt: TGTGCCAGCAGTTTACTAGCGGGAGCTTCGGATGAGCAGTTCTTC; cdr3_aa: CASSLLAGASDEQFF
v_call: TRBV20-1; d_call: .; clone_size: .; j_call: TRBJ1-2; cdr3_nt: TGCAGTGCCCGAGAACAGGTTAACTATGGCTACACCTTC; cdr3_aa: CSAREQVNYGYTF
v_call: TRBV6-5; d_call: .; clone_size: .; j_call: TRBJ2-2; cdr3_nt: TGTGCCAGCAGTTACTCGCCAGGTAGCGGGGAGCTGTTTTTT; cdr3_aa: CASSYSPGSGELFF
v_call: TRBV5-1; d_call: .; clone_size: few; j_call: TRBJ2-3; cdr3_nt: TGCGCCAGCAGCCCCGGGGGTCGGGATGATACGCAGTATTTT; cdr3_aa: CASSPGGRDDTQYF
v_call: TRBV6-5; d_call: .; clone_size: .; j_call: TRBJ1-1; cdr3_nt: TGTGCCAGCAGTTACTCGGTGACAGGACGAGCTTTCTTT; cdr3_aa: CASSYSVTGRAFF
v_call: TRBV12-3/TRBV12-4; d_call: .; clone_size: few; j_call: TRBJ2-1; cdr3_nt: TGTGCCAGCACCATAGAAGGTTACAATGAGCAGTTCTTC; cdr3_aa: CASTIEGYNEQFF
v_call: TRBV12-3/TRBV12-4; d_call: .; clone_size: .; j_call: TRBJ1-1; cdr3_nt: TGTGCCAGCAGTTTTAAGACGGCGAACACTGAAGCTTTCTTT; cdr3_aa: CASSFKTANTEAFF
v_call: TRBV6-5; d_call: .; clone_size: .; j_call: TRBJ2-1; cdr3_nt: TGTGCCAGCAGTTACTCCGTGCCAGGGGAAAACAATGAGCAGTTCTTC; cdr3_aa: CASSYSVPGENNEQFF
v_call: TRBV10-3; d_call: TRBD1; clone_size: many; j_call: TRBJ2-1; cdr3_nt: TGTGCCATCAGAAATACCGGGACAGCCTACAATGAGCAGTTCTTC; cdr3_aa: CAIRNTGTAYNEQFF
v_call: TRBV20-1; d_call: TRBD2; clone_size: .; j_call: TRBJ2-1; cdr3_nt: TGCAGTGCTGGGACTAGCTCGGTCAAGTACAATGAGCAGTTCTTC; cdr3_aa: CSAGTSSVKYNEQFF
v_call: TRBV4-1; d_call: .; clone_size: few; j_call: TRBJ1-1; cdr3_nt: TGCGCCAGCAGCCGAATACAGGGTTTCGGGACTGAAGCTTTCTTT; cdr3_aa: CASSRIQGFGTEAFF
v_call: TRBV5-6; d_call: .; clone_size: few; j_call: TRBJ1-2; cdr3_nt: TGTGCCAGCAGCTTGGTCGGGGCAGATGACTATGGCTACACCTTC; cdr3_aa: CASSLVGADDYGYTF
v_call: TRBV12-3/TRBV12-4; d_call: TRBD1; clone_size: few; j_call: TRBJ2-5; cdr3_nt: TGTGCCAGCAGTTTAGGGACAGGGGGGCATTATGAGACCCAGTACTTC; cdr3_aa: CASSLGTGGHYETQYF
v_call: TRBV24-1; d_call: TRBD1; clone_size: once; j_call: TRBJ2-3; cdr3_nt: TGTGCCACCAGTGATCCGGGACAGGGGTCAGATACGCAGTATTTT; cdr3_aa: CATSDPGQGSDTQYF
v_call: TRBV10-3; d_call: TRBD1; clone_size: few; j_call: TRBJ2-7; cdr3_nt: TGTGCCATCAGGGGGACAGACTCTTACGAGCAGTACTTC; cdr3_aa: CAIRGTDSYEQYF
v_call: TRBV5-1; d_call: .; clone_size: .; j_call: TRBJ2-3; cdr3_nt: TGCGCCAGCAGCCGTCTTGGGGGAGGCACAGATACGCAGTATTTT; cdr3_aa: CASSRLGGGTDTQYF
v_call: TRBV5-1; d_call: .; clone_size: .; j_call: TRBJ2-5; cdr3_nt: TGCGCCAGCAGCTTGGAAGGGGTTTGGGAGACCCAGTACTTC; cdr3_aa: CASSLEGVWETQYF
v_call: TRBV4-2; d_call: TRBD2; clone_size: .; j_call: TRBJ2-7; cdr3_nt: TGTGCCAGCAGCTCCGATAGGCGGGAGGGCCGGTACGAGCAGTACTTC; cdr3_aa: CASSSDRREGRYEQYF
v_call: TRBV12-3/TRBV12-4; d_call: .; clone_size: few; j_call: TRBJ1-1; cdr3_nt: TGTGCCAGCACGTTACTCGGAGGTGAAGCTTTCTTT; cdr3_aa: CASTLLGGEAFF
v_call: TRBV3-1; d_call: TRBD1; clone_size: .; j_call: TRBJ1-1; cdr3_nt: TGTGCCAGCAGCCAAGTGACAGGGGGGAACACTGAAGCTTTCTTT; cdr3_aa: CASSQVTGGNTEAFF
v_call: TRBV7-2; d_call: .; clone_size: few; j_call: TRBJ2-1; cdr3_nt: TGTGCCAGCAGCTTAAACCCACCGCCCGGCAGCTCCTACAATGAGCAGTTCTTC; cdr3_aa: CASSLNPPPGSSYNEQFF
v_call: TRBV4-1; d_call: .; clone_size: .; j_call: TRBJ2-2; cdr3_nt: TGCGCCAGCAGCCAACCCCGGGAGAGTGACACCGGGGAGCTGTTTTTT; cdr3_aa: CASSQPRESDTGELFF
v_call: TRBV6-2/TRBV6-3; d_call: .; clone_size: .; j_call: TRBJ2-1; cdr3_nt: TGTGCCAGCAGTCCAACACCAGACAGCAATGAGCAGTTCTTC; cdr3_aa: CASSPTPDSNEQFF
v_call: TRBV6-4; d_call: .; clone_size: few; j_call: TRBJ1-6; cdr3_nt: TGTGCCAGCAGTGCCCGTATGGATTCACCCCTCCACTTT; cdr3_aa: CASSARMDSPLHF
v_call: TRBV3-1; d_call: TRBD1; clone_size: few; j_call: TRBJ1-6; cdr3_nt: TGTGCCAGCAGCCGCATCAGGGGGAGGAATTCACCCCTCCACTTT; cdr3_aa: CASSRIRGRNSPLHF
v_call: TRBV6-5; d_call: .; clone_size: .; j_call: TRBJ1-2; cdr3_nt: TGTGCCAGCAGTTACACTGGTATCGGCGCTAGGTCGATCAATGGCTACACCTTC; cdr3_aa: CASSYTGIGARSINGYTF
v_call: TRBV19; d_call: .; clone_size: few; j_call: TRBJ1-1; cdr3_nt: TGTGCCAGTAGTATCAGGACATTACTGAACACTGAAGCTTTCTTT; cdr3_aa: CASSIRTLLNTEAFF
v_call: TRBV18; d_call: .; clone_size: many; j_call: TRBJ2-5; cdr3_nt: TGTGCCAGCTCACGTGCAGGCGGAGAGACCCAGTACTTC; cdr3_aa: CASSRAGGETQYF
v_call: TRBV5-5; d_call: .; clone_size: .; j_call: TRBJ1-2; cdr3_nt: TGTGCCAGCAGCCCCCGGGACCCCGGAGGCTACACCTTC; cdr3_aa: CASSPRDPGGYTF
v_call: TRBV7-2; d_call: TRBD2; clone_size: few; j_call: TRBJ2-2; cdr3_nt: TGTGCCAGCAGCATACTAGCGGGGGTCAGAACCGGGGAGCTGTTTTTT; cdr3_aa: CASSILAGVRTGELFF